This T cell receptor (beta chain) was identified in a study of blood T cell repertoires in COVID-19. Overall study: Samples representing acute and convalescent COVID-19 were sourced from the United States, Italy and Spain. The analysed material was cDNA or gDNA that came from T cells, B-cell-depleted T cells, or PBMCs.

Methods used by the authors: How many nucleated cells were present was estimated from reference gene primer amplification. Assay: immunoSEQ multiplex PCR; the TCRdb copy retains only in-frame clones and omits some. For V, J and clone size, that table is used; D and trimming come from the DNA. The data show 120,000 or so clones, approximately 82% seen once. Sequencing was performed on peripheral blood. The clonotype comes from a woman aged 80 or over with acute or convalescent COVID-19.

The CDR3, as DNA: TGTGCCTGGAGTCTCGGTCCTGGGGGGGATGAAAAACTGTTTTTT. Translated, it gives CAWSLGPGGDEKLFF. V and J are TRBV30 and TRBJ1-4; D might be TRBD1 (5 bases). V was cut by 2 bases and J by 6 bases, with 16 bases left in between. The CDR3 has 15 amino acids. The germline V gene has CDR1 GTSNPN and CDR2 SVGIG (reference sequence). Based on the CDR3 plus reference TRBV30 and TRBJ1-4, the full variable domain is SQTIHQWPATLVQPVGSPLSLECTVEGTSNPNLYWYRQAAGRGLQLLFYSVGIGQISSEVPQNLSASRPQDRQFILSSKKLLLSDSGFYLCAWSLGPGGDEKLFFGSGTQLSVL.